Below are 31 T cell receptor beta chains sequenced from a single sample in a study of blood T cell repertoires in COVID-19. Repertoires were generated with immunoSEQ multiplex PCR, while TCRdb's copy carries only in-frame clones and drops some. The profile shows about 480,000 clones, around nine tenths of them singletons. The source material was PBMCs or T cells enriched from blood (not recorded which). The receptor source for this set is a woman aged 55-75 years who had recovered from COVID-19.

The chain couples TRBV4-2 to TRBJ2-3, with D perhaps matching TRBD1 (5 bases). The CDR3 totals 17 residues. Germline V CDR1 and CDR2: LGHNA, YNFKEQ. V dropped 0 bases and J dropped 0 bases, with 13 bases sitting between them. CDR3 nucleotide sequence: TGTGCCAGCAGCCAAGATTATTTGGACATCAGCACAGATACGCAGTATTTT. Translation: CASSQDYLDISTDTQYF.

This chain uses TRBV2 with TRBJ2-7; weak D call: TRBD1 (5 bases). The length of the CDR3 is 16 residues. Deletions cut 2 bases from V and 0 bases from J, with 14 bases between. The germline V gene has CDR1 SNHLY and CDR2 FYNNEI. The chain's CDR3 is CASSEQGQGLSYEQYF. As DNA, the CDR3 is TGTGCCAGCAGTGAACAAGGGCAGGGCCTCTCCTACGAGCAGTACTTC.

This clone was counted once. The chain recombines TRBV30 with TRBJ1-5; D unresolved. The CDR3 has 14 residues. Germline V gene sequence: CDR1 GTSNPN, CDR2 SVGIG (reference sequence). The germline V and J ends were trimmed by 0 bases and 0 bases, with 6 bases remaining between them. CDR3 in DNA: TGTGCCTGGAGTGTTACAGTTAGCAATCAGCCCCAGCATTTT. It translates to CAWSVTVSNQPQHF.

The chain joins TRBV10-3 to TRBJ1-3, with D possibly TRBD1 on 6 matching bases. Germline lookup yields CDR1 ENHRY and CDR2 SYGVKD. The CDR3 has 15 amino acids. V lost 6 bases to trimming and J lost 3 bases, with 15 bases between them. The CDR3 loop reads CAIREEQGYGNTIYF. The CDR3 DNA follows: TGTGCCATCAGGGAAGAACAGGGATATGGAAACACCATATATTTT.

The chain combines TRBV30 with TRBJ2-5; D is unclear. Per the germline V gene, CDR1 is GTSNPN and CDR2 is SVGIG (reference sequence). The CDR3 is 13 residues long. The V gene lost 0 bases and the J gene lost 4 bases, with 9 bases spanning the gap. Here the CDR3 DNA reads TGTGCCTGGAGTGTAACGGTTGCAGAGACCCAGTACTTC. The encoded protein is CAWSVTVAETQYF.

This chain uses TRBV14 with TRBJ2-3; tentative D call: TRBD1 (5 bases). The CDR3 extends over 17 amino acids. Germline CDR1 is SGHDN and CDR2 is FVKESK. V lost 3 bases and J 3 bases, leaving 19 bases between the germline ends. The CDR3 loop reads CASSQSHRSRSTDTQYF. The CDR3 DNA is TGTGCCAGCAGCCAGTCACACAGGTCCCGAAGTACAGATACGCAGTATTTT. Filled out from reference TRBV14 and TRBJ2-3, the complete variable domain reads EAGVTQFPSHSVIEKGQTVTLRCDPISGHDNLYWYRRVMGKEIKFLLHFVKESKQDESGMPNNRFLAERTGGTYSTLKVQPAELEDSGVYFCASSQSHRSRSTDTQYFGPGTRLTVL.

The CDR3 spells CASSPRGEVSQPQHF. CDR3 sequence (DNA): TGTGCCAGCAGCCCCCGGGGGGAAGTGAGTCAGCCCCAGCATTTT. The chain couples TRBV9 to TRBJ1-5; TRBD1 might be the D (5 bases). From germline, CDR1 is SGDLS and CDR2 YYNGEE. There are 15 residues in the CDR3. Trimming removed 4 bases from V and 6 bases from J, with 17 bases in between. The full variable domain, with the rest looked up from reference TRBV9 and TRBJ1-5, is DSGVTQTPKHLITATGQRVTLRCSPRSGDLSVYWYQQSLDQGLQFLIQYYNGEERAKGNILERFSAQQFPDLHSELNLSSLELGDSALYFCASSPRGEVSQPQHFGDGTRLSIL.

The chain combines TRBV9 with TRBJ2-7; TRBD1 matches 8 bases. This CDR3 contains 14 residues. With 2 bases clipped from V and 2 bases from J, the junction kept 3 bases outside the gene matches. Germline loops: CDR1 SGDLS, CDR2 YYNGEE. In nucleotides, the CDR3 is TGTGCCAGCAGCGTTCAACAGGGGGCCTACGAGCAGTACTTC. Translated, it gives CASSVQQGAYEQYF.

The count of this clone is one. The chain has TRBV2 and TRBJ1-5, with 10 bases aligning to TRBD1. V lost 5 bases and J lost 6; bases outside the gene matches: 4. The CDR3 has 14 residues. Germline-derived CDR1 and CDR2 are SNHLY and FYNNEI. The CDR3 DNA is TGTGCCAGCAGTATGGGACAGGGGAGTCAGCCCCAGCATTTT. Translating it yields CASSMGQGSQPQHF.

The chain has TRBV6-5 and TRBJ2-4; 9 bases agree with TRBD2. V lost 5 bases and J lost 6; bases outside the gene matches: 8. The CDR3 totals 15 residues. Per germline, CDR1 MNHEY and CDR2 SVGAGI. Written as DNA, the CDR3 is TGTGCCAGCAGTCTCCCTCTAGCGGGGAGAAACATTCAGTACTTC. Residues: CASSLPLAGRNIQYF.

The chain uses TRBV6-5 and TRBJ2-7; TRBD2 is a possible D gene (5 bases). V was pared by 2 bases and J by 6 bases, with 11 bases between. Germline CDR1 and CDR2: MNHEY and SVGAGI. The CDR3 sequence is 13 residues long. The CDR3 here is CASSYNEGTEQYV. The CDR3 region has the DNA TGTGCCAGCAGTTACAACGAGGGAACCGAGCAGTACGTC.

The chain recombines TRBV9 with TRBJ2-2; TRBD1 matches 10 bases. This CDR3 is built from 16 residues. V shed 0 bases, J shed 2 bases, and the junction held 1 base outside the gene matches. Looked up from germline, CDR1 is SGDLS and CDR2 is YYNGEE. CDR3 sequence (DNA): TGTGCCAGCAGCGTAGGGACAGGGGGTAACACCGGGGAGCTGTTTTTT. Its translation: CASSVGTGGNTGELFF.

The chain recombines TRBV28 with TRBJ1-1; TRBD1 matches 9 bases. CDR1 is MDHEN, CDR2 SYDVKM, per germline. After removal of 5 bases from V and 0 bases from J, the junction contained 1 base not matched to a gene. The CDR3 sequence is 14 residues long. CDR3 in DNA: TGTGCCAGCAGTGGGGACAGGGTGAACACTGAAGCTTTCTTT. This encodes CASSGDRVNTEAFF.

V is TRBV28 and J is TRBJ1-2; 11 bases align to TRBD1. The CDR3 loop spans 14 amino acids. V shed 6 bases and J 4 bases; nucleotides not matched to a gene: 4. The V gene's germline CDR1 is MDHEN and CDR2 SYDVKM. The CDR3 sequence is CASRHGTGGYGYTF. The CDR3 coding sequence is TGTGCCAGCAGACACGGGACAGGGGGCTATGGCTACACCTTC.

The CDR3 sequence: CASNDRELTSPLHF. The CDR3 region has the DNA TGTGCCAGTAACGACAGGGAACTTACTTCACCCCTCCACTTT. The chain uses TRBV19 and TRBJ1-6, with 7 bases identical to TRBD1. V gave up 7 bases and J gave up 9 bases; unmatched junction bases: 9. The CDR3 is 14 residues long. Per the germline V gene, CDR1 is LNHDA and CDR2 is SQIVND (reference sequence).

This clone has more than one count but fewer than ten. This chain connects TRBV4-1 to TRBJ1-2; TRBD1 is a possible D gene (5 bases). In germline, CDR1 is MGHRA, CDR2 YSYEKL. The CDR3 extends over 12 amino acids. Deletions cut 6 bases from V and 4 bases from J, with 9 bases between. The CDR3 reads CASSSGGYGYTF. In DNA form, the CDR3 reads TGCGCCAGCAGTTCCGGGGGCTATGGCTACACCTTC.

CDR3 residues: CASTHSGDTQYF. CDR3 coding DNA: TGTGCCAGCACCCACTCTGGAGATACGCAGTATTTT. The chain combines TRBV6-5 with TRBJ2-3; D is unresolved. Germline V lookup: CDR1 MNHEY, CDR2 SVGAGI. The CDR3 sequence is 12 residues long. V lost 7 bases and J lost 5, with 10 bases in between.

The chain couples TRBV2 to TRBJ1-2, with D perhaps TRBD1 (5 bases). The CDR3 length is 14 residues. Germline CDR1 is SNHLY and CDR2 is FYNNEI. Trimming left V 8 bases short and J 4 bases short, with 17 bases between. The CDR3 protein is CASAEAAGVYGYTF. The CDR3 nucleotides read TGTGCCAGCGCCGAGGCGGCGGGGGTCTATGGCTACACCTTC.

The chain is built from TRBV24-1 and TRBJ2-1, with 7 positions matching TRBD2. Germline CDR1 and CDR2: KGHDR and SFDVKD. With 5 bases clipped from V and 6 bases from J, the junction kept 12 bases outside the gene matches. CDR3 length equals 16 residues. The CDR3 spells CATSAPGAGVSNEQFF. DNA for the CDR3: TGTGCCACCAGTGCTCCCGGTGCGGGGGTTTCCAATGAGCAGTTCTTC.

The chain employs TRBV2 and TRBJ1-1; TRBD1 aligns across 7 bases. This CDR3 is 11 amino acids long. The germline V gene has CDR1 SNHLY and CDR2 FYNNEI. V was clipped by 8 bases and J by 8 bases; unmatched bases: 5. CDR3 coding DNA: TGTGCCAGCCTTAACAGGGGCGAAGCTTTCTTT. It specifies CASLNRGEAFF. The whole variable domain, remainder taken from reference TRBV2 and TRBJ1-1, is EPEVTQTPSHQVTQMGQEVILRCVPISNHLYFYWYRQILGQKVEFLVSFYNNEISEKSEIFDDQFSVERPDGSNFTLKIRSTKLEDSAMYFCASLNRGEAFFGQGTRLTVV.

This clone was seen once. At one boundary the junction diverges from the germline segment, which might be a read error. The same CDR3 can be traced to other DNA sequences in this sample. The chain uses TRBV28 and TRBJ2-2; 9 bases align to TRBD2. There are 17 residues in the CDR3. CDR1 is MDHEN, CDR2 SYDVKM, per germline. The CDR3 protein is CARSLSGGGAFIGELFF. CDR3 sequence (DNA): TGCGCCCGCAGTTTATCCGGCGGGGGGGCGTTCATCGGGGAGCTGTTTTTT.

The V call is TRBV11-2, the J call TRBJ2-3, with 12 bases fitting TRBD2. The CDR3 spans 17 residues. J was trimmed by 5 bases and V by 4 bases; bases with no gene match: 10. The V gene's germline CDR1 is SGHAT and CDR2 FQNNGV. CDR3 sequence: CASSSTSGGPGGDTQYF. Written as DNA, the CDR3 is TGTGCCAGCAGCTCGACTAGCGGGGGCCCCGGTGGAGATACGCAGTATTTT.

This chain connects TRBV24-1 to TRBJ1-2, with 7 bases that match TRBD1. The germline gives CDR1 KGHDR, CDR2 SFDVKD. There are 12 residues in the CDR3. V dropped 4 bases and J dropped 10; count of bases not matched to a gene: 5. CDR3 amino acids: CATSDPDRVYTF. CDR3 in DNA: TGTGCCACCAGTGACCCCGACAGGGTCTACACCTTC.

V usage is TRBV4-1 and J usage is TRBJ1-1, with D hard to call. The CDR3 runs 15 residues. Trimming stripped 4 bases from V and 1 base from J, with 13 bases between. The V gene's germline CDR1 is MGHRA and CDR2 YSYEKL. CDR3 nucleotides: TGCGCCAGCAGCCCTCGGGGAACCCAGAACACTGAAGCTTTCTTT. It specifies CASSPRGTQNTEAFF.

The chain is built from TRBV13 and TRBJ2-2; perhaps TRBD1 as D (5 bases). Germline lookup yields CDR1 PRHDT and CDR2 FYEKMQ (reference sequence). This CDR3 region has 15 residues. V was pared by 0 bases and J by 1 base, with 6 bases between. The CDR3 reads CASSLGQGNTGELFF. CDR3 nucleotides: TGTGCCAGCAGCTTAGGTCAGGGGAACACCGGGGAGCTGTTTTTT. Combining the CDR3 with reference TRBV13 and TRBJ2-2 gives the whole variable domain AAGVIQSPRHLIKEKRETATLKCYPIPRHDTVYWYQQGPGQDPQFLISFYEKMQSDKGSIPDRFSAQQFSDYHSELNMSSLELGDSALYFCASSLGQGNTGELFFGEGSRLTVL.

This chain uses TRBV24-1 with TRBJ2-3; 8 bases are a match to TRBD1. The ends lost 3 bases at V and 0 bases at J; junction bases unmatched: 7. Looked up from germline, CDR1 is KGHDR and CDR2 is SFDVKD. The CDR3 has 17 amino acids. CDR3 loop: CATSDKLRTGSTDTQYF. The CDR3 DNA follows: TGTGCCACCAGTGATAAACTCCGGACAGGGAGCACAGATACGCAGTATTTT.

The rearrangement uses TRBV7-2 and TRBJ2-7; 8 bases line up with TRBD1. With V trimmed by 2 bases and J by 12 bases, 3 bases remained unmatched. The CDR3 loop spans 11 amino acids. Per germline, CDR1 SGHTA and CDR2 FQGNSA. The CDR3 reads CASSLKGQVYV. CDR3 coding DNA: TGTGCCAGCAGCTTAAAGGGACAGGTGTACGTC.

This clone was seen a handful of times. The chain employs TRBV7-6 and TRBJ2-5, with 8 bases fitting TRBD1. The germline CDR1 and CDR2 sequences are SGHVS and FNYEAQ. V shed 4 bases and J 7 bases; nucleotides not matched to a gene: 8. This CDR3 contains 14 residues. The CDR3 coding sequence is TGTGCCAGCAGCTCTGGACAGGGTGGTTGGACCCAGTACTTC. Translated, it gives CASSSGQGGWTQYF. Full variable domain (remainder filled in from reference TRBV7-6 and TRBJ2-5): GAGVSQSPRYKVTKRGQDVALRCDPISGHVSLYWYRQALGQGPEFLTYFNYEAQQDKSGLPNDRFSAERPEGSISTLTIQRTEQRDSAMYRCASSSGQGGWTQYFGPGTRLLVL.

This clone occurred once. V gene TRBV6-5 combines with J gene TRBJ1-2; D gene uncertain. The V end was cut by 7 bases, the J end by 2 bases, with 14 bases between. CDR1 is MNHEY and CDR2 is SVGAGI in the germline V gene. This CDR3 contains 14 residues. The DNA of the CDR3 is TGTGCCAGCAAAATTAGGGAGATCAACTATGGCTACACCTTC. It is translated as CASKIREINYGYTF.

With respect to this clone: The same CDR3 is also encoded by other DNA sequences in this sample. J is TRBJ1-1 and V is TRBV5-1, with TRBD1 matching over 7 bases. The CDR3 runs to 14 residues. The J segment lost 2 bases and the V segment lost 3 bases, leaving 4 bases of the junction unmatched. CDR1 SGHRS and CDR2 YFSETQ come from the germline V gene. CDR3 residues: CASSSQGGNTEAFF. CDR3 DNA sequence: TGCGCCAGCAGCTCCCAGGGGGGCAACACTGAAGCTTTCTTT.

The chain has TRBV12-3 or TRBV12-4 and TRBJ1-4; a weak D match, TRBD1 (6 bases). V was clipped by 7 bases and J by 8 bases, with 14 bases between them. The length of the CDR3 is 13 residues. For the CDR3, the DNA is TGTGCCAGCAAAGGGGGATTAAAGGAAAAACTGTTTTTT. It codes for CASKGGLKEKLFF.